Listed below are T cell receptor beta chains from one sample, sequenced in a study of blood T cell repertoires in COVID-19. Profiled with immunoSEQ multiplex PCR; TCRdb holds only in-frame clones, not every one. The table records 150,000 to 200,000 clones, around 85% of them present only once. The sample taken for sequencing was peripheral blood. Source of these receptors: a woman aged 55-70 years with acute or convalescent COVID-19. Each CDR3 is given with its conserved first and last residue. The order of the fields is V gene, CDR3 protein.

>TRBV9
CASSVGQGVNPLHF
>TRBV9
CASSVGVTGGNTIYF
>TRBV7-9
CASSLAGGGSTGELFF
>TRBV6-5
CASSILARTGELFF
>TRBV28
CASSLQGNHYGYTF
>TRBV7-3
CASSLGQGRNSPLHF
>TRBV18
CASLPGSGDYGYTF
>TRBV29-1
CSVLSGNSYNEQFF
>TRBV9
CASSVGEGAGGYTF
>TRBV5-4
CASSNGQYTEAFF
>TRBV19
CASTLGGSTEAFF
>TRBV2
CASSYTGNSQPQHF
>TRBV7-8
CASAPRTFSGNTIYF
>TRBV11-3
CASSATGVATNEKLFF
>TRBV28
CASSGTALRSPLHF
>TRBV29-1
CSGGDNEQFF
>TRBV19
CASREQGALGTEAFF
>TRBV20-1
CSASWASSYEQYF
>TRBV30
CAWSVPRGHGYTF
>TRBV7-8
CASSQTSGRAGEQFF
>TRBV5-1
CASSSVGTDTQYF
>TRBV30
CAWSGGWETQYF
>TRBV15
CATSRDVGAHVAEKLFF
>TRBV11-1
CASSLLQGERSAF
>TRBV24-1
CATSDLPGTSGSEQFF
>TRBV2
CASSYSSPLHF
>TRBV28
CASSPIRLAGVAETQYF
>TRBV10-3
CAIRGQADTQYF
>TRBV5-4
CASTETSGRNTDTQYF
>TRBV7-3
CASSLRPGLATGELFF
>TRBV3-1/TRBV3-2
CASNRLGGVNTEAFF
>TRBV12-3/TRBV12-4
CASSSDWSNEQFF
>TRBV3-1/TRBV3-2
CASSQNTIIYGYTF
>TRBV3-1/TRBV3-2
CASSQDQAGLGEQYF
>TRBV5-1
CASSSFTSGSSYNEQFF
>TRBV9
CASSPRLGLTYNEQFF
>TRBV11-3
CASSSSRDRGTEAFF
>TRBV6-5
CASSRDRDHYEQYF
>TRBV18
CASSPPGAQETQYF
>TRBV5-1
CASSAREGGELFF
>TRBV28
CATEGEWNQPQHF
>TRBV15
CATSRSGIQPQHF
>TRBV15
CATSRDLVRLTITDTQYF
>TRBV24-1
CATSRGKGKLFF
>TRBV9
CASSVDSVETQYF
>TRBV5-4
CASSLVPGTDTQYF